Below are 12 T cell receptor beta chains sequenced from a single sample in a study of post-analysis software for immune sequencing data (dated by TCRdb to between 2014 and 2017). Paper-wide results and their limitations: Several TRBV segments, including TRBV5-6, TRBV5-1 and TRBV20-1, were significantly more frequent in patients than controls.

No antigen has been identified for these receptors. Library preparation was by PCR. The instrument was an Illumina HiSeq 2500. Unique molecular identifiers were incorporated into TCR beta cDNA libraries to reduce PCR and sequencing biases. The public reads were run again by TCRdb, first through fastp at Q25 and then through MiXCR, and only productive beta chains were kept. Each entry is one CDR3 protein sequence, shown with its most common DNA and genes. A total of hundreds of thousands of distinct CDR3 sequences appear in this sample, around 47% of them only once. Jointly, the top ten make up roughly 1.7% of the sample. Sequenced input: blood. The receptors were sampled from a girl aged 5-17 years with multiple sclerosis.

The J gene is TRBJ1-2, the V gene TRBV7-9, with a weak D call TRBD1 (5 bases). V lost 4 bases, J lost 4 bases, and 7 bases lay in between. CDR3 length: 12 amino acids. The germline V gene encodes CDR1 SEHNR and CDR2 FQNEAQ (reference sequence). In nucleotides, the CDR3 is TGTGCCAGCAGCTCGGGGGGCTATGGCTACACCTTC. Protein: CASSSGGYGYTF.

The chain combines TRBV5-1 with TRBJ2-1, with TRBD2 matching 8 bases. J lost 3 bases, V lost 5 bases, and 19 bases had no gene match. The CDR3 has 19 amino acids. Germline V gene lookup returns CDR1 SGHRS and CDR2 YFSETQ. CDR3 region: CASSVWGPVRGENYNEQFF. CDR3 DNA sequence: TGCGCCAGCAGTGTTTGGGGACCCGTGCGGGGGGAGAACTACAATGAGCAGTTCTTC.

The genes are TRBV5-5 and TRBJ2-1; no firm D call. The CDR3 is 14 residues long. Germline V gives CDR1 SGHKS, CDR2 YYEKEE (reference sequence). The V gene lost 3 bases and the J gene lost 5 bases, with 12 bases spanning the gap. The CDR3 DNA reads TGTGCCAGCAGCTGGGTTGATGCCCACAATGAGCAGTTCTTC. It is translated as CASSWVDAHNEQFF. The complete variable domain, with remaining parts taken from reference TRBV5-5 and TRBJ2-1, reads DAGVTQSPTHLIKTRGQQVTLRCSPISGHKSVSWYQQVLGQGPQFIFQYYEKEERGRGNFPDRFSARQFPNYSSELNVNALLLGDSALYLCASSWVDAHNEQFFGPGTRLTVL.

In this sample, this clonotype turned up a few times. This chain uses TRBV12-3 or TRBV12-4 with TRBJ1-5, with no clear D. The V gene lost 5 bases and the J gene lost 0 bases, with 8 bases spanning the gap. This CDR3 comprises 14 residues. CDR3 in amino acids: CASSLTGSNQPQHF. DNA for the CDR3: TGTGCCAGCAGTCTCACGGGTAGCAATCAGCCCCAGCATTTT.

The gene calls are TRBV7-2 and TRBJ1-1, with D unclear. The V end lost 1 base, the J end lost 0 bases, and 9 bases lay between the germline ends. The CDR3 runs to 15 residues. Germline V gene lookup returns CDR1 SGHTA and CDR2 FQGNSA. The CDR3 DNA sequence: TGTGCCAGCAGCTTAGTAACGAACTTGAACACTGAAGCTTTCTTT. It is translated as CASSLVTNLNTEAFF.

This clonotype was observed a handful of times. CDR3 loop: CASSLGAAGNSNQPQHF. In nucleotides, the CDR3 is TGCGCCAGCAGCTTGGGCGCGGCGGGGAATAGCAATCAGCCCCAGCATTTT. The V and J genes are TRBV5-1 and TRBJ1-5, with D hard to call. CDR1 SGHRS and CDR2 YFSETQ come from the germline V gene. The CDR3 is 17 residues long. The ends were cut back, 0 bases at V and 0 bases at J, with 13 bases in the middle.

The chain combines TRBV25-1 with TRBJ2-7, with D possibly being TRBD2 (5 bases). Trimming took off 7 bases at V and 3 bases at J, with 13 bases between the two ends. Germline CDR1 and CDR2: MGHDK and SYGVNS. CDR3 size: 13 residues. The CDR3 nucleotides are TGTGCCAGCAATTACTTAGGGAGCTACGAGCAGTACTTC. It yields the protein CASNYLGSYEQYF.

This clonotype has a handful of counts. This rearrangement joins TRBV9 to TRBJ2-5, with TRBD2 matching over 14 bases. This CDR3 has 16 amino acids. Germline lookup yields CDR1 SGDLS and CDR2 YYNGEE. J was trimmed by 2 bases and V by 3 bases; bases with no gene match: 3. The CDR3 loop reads CASSARLAGGQETQYF. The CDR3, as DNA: TGTGCCAGCAGCGCCCGACTAGCGGGGGGGCAAGAGACCCAGTACTTC.

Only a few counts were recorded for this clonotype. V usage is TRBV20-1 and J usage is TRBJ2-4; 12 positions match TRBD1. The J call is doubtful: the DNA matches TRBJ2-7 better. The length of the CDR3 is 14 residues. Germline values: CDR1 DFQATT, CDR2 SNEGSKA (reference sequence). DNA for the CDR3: TGCAGTGTCAGAGGGACAGGGGGCACCTACGAGCAGTACTTC. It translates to CSVRGTGGTYEQYF.

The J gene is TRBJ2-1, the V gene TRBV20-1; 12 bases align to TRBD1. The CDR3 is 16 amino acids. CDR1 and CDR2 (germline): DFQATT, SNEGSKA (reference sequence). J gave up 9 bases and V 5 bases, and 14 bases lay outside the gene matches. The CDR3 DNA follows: TGCAGTGCTTCCACCGGGACAGGGGGCCATCGGGGTGAGCAGTTCTTC. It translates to CSASTGTGGHRGEQFF.

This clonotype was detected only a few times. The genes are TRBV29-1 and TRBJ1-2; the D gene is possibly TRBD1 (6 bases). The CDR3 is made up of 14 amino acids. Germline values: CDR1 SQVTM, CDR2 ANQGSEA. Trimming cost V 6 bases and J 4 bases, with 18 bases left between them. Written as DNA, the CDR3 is TGCAGCGTCGTCCGACAGGACACCTCCTATGGCTACACCTTC. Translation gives CSVVRQDTSYGYTF.

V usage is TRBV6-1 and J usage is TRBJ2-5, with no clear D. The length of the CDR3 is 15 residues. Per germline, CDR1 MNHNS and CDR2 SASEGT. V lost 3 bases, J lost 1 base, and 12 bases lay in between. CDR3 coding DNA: TGTGCCAGCAGTGACCCCCCGAACTTCCAAGAGACCCAGTACTTC. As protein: CASSDPPNFQETQYF.